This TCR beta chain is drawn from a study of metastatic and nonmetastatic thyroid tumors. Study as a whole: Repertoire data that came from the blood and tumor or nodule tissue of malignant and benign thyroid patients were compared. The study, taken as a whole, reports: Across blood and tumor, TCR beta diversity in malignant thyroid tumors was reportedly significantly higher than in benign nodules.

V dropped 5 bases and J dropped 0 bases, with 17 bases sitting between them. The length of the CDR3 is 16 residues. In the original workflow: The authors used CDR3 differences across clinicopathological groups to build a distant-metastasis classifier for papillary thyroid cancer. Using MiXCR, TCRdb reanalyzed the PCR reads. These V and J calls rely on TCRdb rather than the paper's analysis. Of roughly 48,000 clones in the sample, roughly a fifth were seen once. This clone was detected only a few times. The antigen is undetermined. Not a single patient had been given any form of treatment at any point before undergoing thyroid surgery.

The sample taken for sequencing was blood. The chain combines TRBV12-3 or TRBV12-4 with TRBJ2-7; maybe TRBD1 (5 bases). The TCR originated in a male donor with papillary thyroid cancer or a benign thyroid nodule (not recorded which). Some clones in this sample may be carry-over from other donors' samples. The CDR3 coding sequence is TGTGCCAGCAGTCAGGTCAGGGCCGGCAGCTCCTACGAGCAGTACTTC. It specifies CASSQVRAGSSYEQYF.